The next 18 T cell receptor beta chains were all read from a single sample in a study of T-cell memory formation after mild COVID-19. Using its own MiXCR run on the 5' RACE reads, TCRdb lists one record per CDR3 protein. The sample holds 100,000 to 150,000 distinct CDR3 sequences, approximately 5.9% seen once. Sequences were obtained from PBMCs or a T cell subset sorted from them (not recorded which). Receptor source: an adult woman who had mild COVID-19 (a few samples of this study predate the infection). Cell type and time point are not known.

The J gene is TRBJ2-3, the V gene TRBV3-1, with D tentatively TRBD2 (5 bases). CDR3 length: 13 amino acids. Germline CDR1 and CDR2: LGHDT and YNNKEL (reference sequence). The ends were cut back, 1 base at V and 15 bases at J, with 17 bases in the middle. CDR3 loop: CASSQAPGILLYF. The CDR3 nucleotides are TGTGCCAGCAGCCAAGCTCCCGGGATCCTATTATATTTT.

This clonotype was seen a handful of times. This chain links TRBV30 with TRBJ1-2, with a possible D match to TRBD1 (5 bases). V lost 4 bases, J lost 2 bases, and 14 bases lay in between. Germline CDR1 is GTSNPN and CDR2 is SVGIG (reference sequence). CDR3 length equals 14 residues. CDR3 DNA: TGTGCCTGGATTACGCCCAGGGTAAACTATGGCTACACCTTC. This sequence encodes CAWITPRVNYGYTF.

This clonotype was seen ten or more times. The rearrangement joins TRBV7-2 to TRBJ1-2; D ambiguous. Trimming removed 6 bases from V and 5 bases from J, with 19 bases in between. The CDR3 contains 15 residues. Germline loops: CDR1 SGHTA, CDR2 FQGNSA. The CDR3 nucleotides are TGTGCCAGCAGGGGTAACGCGGGAGCATGGTATGGCTACACCTTC. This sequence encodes CASRGNAGAWYGYTF.

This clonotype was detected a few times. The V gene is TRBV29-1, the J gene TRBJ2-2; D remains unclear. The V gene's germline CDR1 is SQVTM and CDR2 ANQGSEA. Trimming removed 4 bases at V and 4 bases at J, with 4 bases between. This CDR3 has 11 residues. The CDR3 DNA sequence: TGCAGCGTTGTCGCCACCGGGGAGCTGTTTTTT. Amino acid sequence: CSVVATGELFF.

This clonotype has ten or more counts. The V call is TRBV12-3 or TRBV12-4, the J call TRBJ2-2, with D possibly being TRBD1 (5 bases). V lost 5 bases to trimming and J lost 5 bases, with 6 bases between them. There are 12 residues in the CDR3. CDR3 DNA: TGTGCCAGCAGTCAGGGTACCGGGGAGCTGTTTTTT. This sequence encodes CASSQGTGELFF.

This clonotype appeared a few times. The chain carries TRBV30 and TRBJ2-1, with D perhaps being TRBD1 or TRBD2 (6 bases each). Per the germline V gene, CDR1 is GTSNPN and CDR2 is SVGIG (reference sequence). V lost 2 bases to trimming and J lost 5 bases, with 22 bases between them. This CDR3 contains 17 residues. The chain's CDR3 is CAWSPRRGTPGHNEQFF. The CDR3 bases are TGTGCCTGGAGTCCCCGGAGGGGGACTCCCGGGCACAATGAGCAGTTCTTC.

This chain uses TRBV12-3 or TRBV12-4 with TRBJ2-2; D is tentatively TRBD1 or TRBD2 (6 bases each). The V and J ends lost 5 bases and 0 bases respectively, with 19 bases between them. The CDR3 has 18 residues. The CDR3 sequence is CASSPSGWGAANTGELFF. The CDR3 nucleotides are TGTGCCAGCAGTCCGTCTGGATGGGGGGCCGCGAACACCGGGGAGCTGTTTTTT.

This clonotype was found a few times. CDR3 in DNA: TGTGCCCTCCAAGGGGCTGACCGGAACACTGAAGCTTTCTTT. Protein sequence: CALQGADRNTEAFF. This chain links TRBV12-3 or TRBV12-4 with TRBJ1-1; D is perhaps TRBD1 (5 bases). The ends were cut back, 11 bases at V and 1 base at J, with 17 bases in the middle. CDR3 length equals 14 residues.

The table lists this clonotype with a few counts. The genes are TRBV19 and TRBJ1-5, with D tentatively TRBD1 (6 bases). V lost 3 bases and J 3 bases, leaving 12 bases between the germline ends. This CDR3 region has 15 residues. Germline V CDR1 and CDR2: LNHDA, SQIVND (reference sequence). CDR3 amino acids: CASSILDSLNQPQHF. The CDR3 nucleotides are TGTGCCAGTAGTATTCTGGACAGCCTCAATCAGCCCCAGCATTTT.

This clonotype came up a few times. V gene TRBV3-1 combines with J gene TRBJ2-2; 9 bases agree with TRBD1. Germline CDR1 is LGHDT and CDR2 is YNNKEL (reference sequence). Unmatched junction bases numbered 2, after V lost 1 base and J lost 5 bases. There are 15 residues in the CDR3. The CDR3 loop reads CASSQGTGVTGELFF. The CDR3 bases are TGTGCCAGCAGCCAAGGGACAGGGGTGACCGGGGAGCTGTTTTTT.

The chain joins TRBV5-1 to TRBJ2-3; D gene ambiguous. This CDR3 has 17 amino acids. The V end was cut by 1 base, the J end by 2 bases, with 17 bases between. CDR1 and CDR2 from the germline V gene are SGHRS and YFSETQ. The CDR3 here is CASSLNIRGDSTDTQYF. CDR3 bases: TGCGCCAGCAGCTTGAATATTCGTGGCGATTCCACAGATACGCAGTATTTT.

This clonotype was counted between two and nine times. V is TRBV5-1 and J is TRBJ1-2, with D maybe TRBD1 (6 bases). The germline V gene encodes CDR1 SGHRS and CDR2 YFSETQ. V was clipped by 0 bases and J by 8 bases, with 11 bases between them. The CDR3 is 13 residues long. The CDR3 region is CASSLAGTKGYTF. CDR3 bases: TGCGCCAGCAGCTTGGCCGGGACAAAAGGCTACACCTTC.

CDR3 in amino acids: CASNPSDRVSYEQYF. CDR3 coding DNA: TGTGCCAGCAATCCTTCGGACAGGGTCTCCTACGAGCAGTACTTC. The chain combines TRBV6-1 with TRBJ2-7; 8 nucleotides line up with TRBD1. CDR1 MNHNS and CDR2 SASEGT come from the germline V gene. V was clipped by 7 bases and J by 0 bases; unmatched bases: 8. The CDR3 spans 15 residues.

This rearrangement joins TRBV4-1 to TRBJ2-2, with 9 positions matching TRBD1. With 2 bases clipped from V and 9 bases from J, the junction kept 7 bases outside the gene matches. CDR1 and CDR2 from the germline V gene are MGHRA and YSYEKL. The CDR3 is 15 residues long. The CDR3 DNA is TGCGCCAGCAGCCAACGCCGGGACAGGGAGAGGGAGCTGTTTTTT. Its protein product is CASSQRRDRERELFF.

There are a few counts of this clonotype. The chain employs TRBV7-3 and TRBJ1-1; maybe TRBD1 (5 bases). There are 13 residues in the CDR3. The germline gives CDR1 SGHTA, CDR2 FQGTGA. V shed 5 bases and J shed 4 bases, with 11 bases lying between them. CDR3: CASSEYRTTEAFF. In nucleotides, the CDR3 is TGTGCCAGCAGCGAGTACAGGACCACTGAAGCTTTCTTT.

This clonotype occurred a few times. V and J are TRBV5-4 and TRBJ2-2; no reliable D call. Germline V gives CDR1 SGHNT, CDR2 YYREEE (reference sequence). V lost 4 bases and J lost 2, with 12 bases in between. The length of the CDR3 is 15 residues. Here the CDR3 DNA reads TGTGCCAGCAGCGGGAAGTCTGAAAACACCGGGGAGCTGTTTTTT. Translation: CASSGKSENTGELFF.

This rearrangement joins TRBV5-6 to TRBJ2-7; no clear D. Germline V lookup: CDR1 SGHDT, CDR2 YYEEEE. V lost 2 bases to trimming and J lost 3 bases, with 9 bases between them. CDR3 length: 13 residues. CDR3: CASSFAGNYEQYF. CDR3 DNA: TGTGCCAGCAGCTTTGCAGGAAACTACGAGCAGTACTTC. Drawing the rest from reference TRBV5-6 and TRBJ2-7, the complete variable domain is DAGVTQSPTHLIKTRGQQVTLRCSPKSGHDTVSWYQQALGQGPQFIFQYYEEEERQRGNFPDRFSGHQFPNYSSELNVNALLLGDSALYLCASSFAGNYEQYFGPGTRLTVT.

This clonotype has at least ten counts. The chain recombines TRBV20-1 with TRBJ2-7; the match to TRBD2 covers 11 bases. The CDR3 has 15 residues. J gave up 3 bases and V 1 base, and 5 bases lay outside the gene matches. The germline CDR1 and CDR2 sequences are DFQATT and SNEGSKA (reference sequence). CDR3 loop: CSARAPSGGNYEQYF. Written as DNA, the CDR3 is TGCAGTGCTAGAGCTCCTAGCGGGGGGAACTACGAGCAGTACTTC.